This T cell receptor (beta chain) was profiled in a study of T cell responses to AZD1222 COVID-19 vaccine. Study observations and caveats: At baseline, seropositivity was found in only a handful of AZD1222 recipients.

TCRdb keeps only in-frame clones here, not all; method: immunoSEQ multiplex PCR. The sample has some 150,000 clones; around 90% are singletons. The CDR3 runs 14 residues. Trimming took off 5 bases at V and 13 bases at J, with 21 bases between the two ends. Germline-derived CDR1 and CDR2 are SEHNR and FQNEAQ (reference sequence). Comments on this clone: Its antigen remains unidentified.

This receptor was taken from an adult in good health. V is TRBV7-9 and J is TRBJ2-1; TRBD1 might be the D (6 bases). This specimen was peripheral blood, taken on day 0 of AZD1222 vaccination. CDR3 residues: CASSATPDRLYQFF. The DNA for the CDR3 is TGTGCCAGCAGCGCAACCCCTGACAGGTTATATCAGTTCTTC.